This T cell receptor (beta chain) appears in the sequencing data of a study of shared clonotypes between healthy human individuals (dated by TCRdb to between 2020 and 2021). Context from the whole study: Three men and a couple of women, aged 18 to 49 years, made up the cohort. Per donor, three plates each were used for CD4 naive and CD4 memory, two for CD8 naive, and one for CD8 memory. Blood TCR repertoires of several healthy adults were deeply sequenced to estimate repertoire size and the extent of clonotype sharing between individuals. Different laboratories and diverse techniques were used to prepare libraries and sequence TCR repertoires, to increase sequencing depth and limit assay-specific biases. Each donor's leukapheresis produced roughly between about 0.8 and 10 billion PBMCs. What the work shows at the level of the full study, not this receptor alone: Pairwise subsampling led to the expectation that sequencing depth would affect the degree of clonotype sharing among donors. Incomplete sequencing was indicated by rarefaction of sorted-subset datasets, despite the large sequencing depth. Naive subsets generally had larger estimated clonotype richness than memory subsets. Only blood was sampled, and tissue TCR repertoires likely differ from those in blood. Because the study included a small number of donors, the genetic and exposure-history diversity represented was limited. Compared with non-shared clonotypes, clonotypes shared by all four sorted-subset donors had higher generation probabilities. Sharing across several donors was observed for around 5% of naive CD4, 3% to 3.5% of naive CD8, around 2.5% of memory CD4, and 0.4% of memory CD8 clonotypes.

On this clone: Its antigen is still unknown. One base away there is no much larger clone; base qualities are not given.

Using the deep immunoSEQ assay, multiplex PCR amplified TCR CDR3 regions from genomic DNA. Genomic DNA extracted from each cell subset was distributed evenly over all wells of several immunoSEQ 96-well plates, and each plate served as one replicate. For sorted subsets, each replicate PCR was loaded with approximately 190 ng genomic DNA, equivalent to 32,000 or so T cell genomes. Purified libraries were quantified with a Qubit 3.0 fluorometer, sized on a Bioanalyzer 2100, and re-quantified with the KAPA Library Quantification kit. Every immunoSEQ 96-well plate was sequenced on a separate single-read 150-cycle Illumina NextSeq 550 flow cell. On the authors' methods: Because only junctional sequences without quality scores were contained in the immunoSEQ output, filtering matching that applied to full-length reads could not be performed. To assign V/J genes and CDR3, sequences were annotated using PyIR, a Python wrapper for IgBLAST v1.9, with IMGT germline references. Any read was removed if the V/J assignment was weak (E-value above 1e-6), the CDR3 was missing, or the read contained stop codons, out-of-frame junctions, or ambiguous translated residues. V3J clonotypes were defined as sequences sharing the same inferred V gene, J gene, and CDR3 amino acid sequence. Percentage overlap between repertoires was computed as shared unique clonotypes divided by the size of the smaller repertoire. Repertoire richness was assessed with RTK rarefaction, the Chao1 estimator, and Recon v2.1 estimates of unobserved clonotypes. Generation probabilities for all TCRbeta clonotypes obtained by the gDNA method from several donors were computed using OLGA. The table was pulled from immuneACCESS by TCRdb, which kept in-frame rearrangements only. Such tables lose some clones; where checked, under half of the loss comes from unresolved V genes, and the rest has no known cause. V and J calls and clone size are copied from that table; D and trimming were computed from the DNA. This sample comprises millions of clones, approximately 94% of them detected only once. The ten largest account for about 1.1% of the sample.

CD8 naive samples were CD45RO-negative cells positively selected for CCR7, giving a CD45RA+CCR7+ population that excluded TemRA cells. Donors were healthy HIV-negative adults with no recently reported acute infections or vaccinations. Only Caucasian adults living in Nashville, Tennessee, USA were represented among the donors. Blood was collected by leukapheresis, and PBMCs were isolated by Ficoll-Histopaque density gradient centrifugation and then cryopreserved in liquid nitrogen vapor phase. Analytical flow cytometry was used to check the purity and quantity of every magnetically sorted T cell population. From each sorted fraction, genomic DNA was isolated and quantified by UV absorbance on a Nanodrop 2000c. V loses 0 bases of germline sequence and J loses 8 bases, and the interval between the two ends is 17 bases. From the germline V gene, CDR1 is LGHNA and CDR2 is YSLEER. Including cysteine and phenylalanine, the CDR3 has 16 amino acids. Only CDR3 DNA remains: 48 bases, in frame from the first base.

This receptor was identified in a man younger than 35 in good health. The receptor chain draws on TRBV4-3 and TRBJ2-4, with TRBD2 perhaps the D gene, on 5 matching bases. The sample was naive CD8+ T cells sorted from blood. The sample's cell subset or site label, in plain terms: CD45RA+CCR7+. The CDR3 region has the sequence CASSQDSDGFGDIQYF. The base sequence is TGCGCCAGCAGCCAAGATTCTGACGGCTTCGGGGACATTCAGTACTTC.